This passage covers 10 T cell receptor beta chains from one sample sequenced in a study of shared clonotypes between healthy human individuals. This table comes from immunoSEQ multiplex PCR, and its TCRdb copy is limited to in-frame clones, with some not included. The profile shows some 1 million clones, about 75% of them singletons. Material for sequencing was memory CD4+ T cells sorted from blood. Subset denoted: CD45RA-negative fraction. The receptors come from a man between 18 and 29 years old in good health.

This clone has just a few counts. The chain joins TRBV2 to TRBJ1-3; D might be TRBD1 (5 bases). CDR3 size: 16 residues. CDR1 SNHLY and CDR2 FYNNEI come from the germline V gene. V shed 5 bases and J shed 5 bases, with 19 bases lying between them. The CDR3 DNA reads as TGTGCCAGCAGTATAGCCAGGGTTTTCGGGAGAAACACCATATATTTT. Translating gives CASSIARVFGRNTIYF. The whole variable domain, filled in from reference TRBV2 and TRBJ1-3, reads EPEVTQTPSHQVTQMGQEVILRCVPISNHLYFYWYRQILGQKVEFLVSFYNNEISEKSEIFDDQFSVERPDGSNFTLKIRSTKLEDSAMYFCASSIARVFGRNTIYFGEGSWLTVV.

This clone has just a few counts. The sample holds other DNA sequences that translate to the same CDR3. The rearrangement joins TRBV18 to TRBJ1-6; no clear D gene. The CDR3 is made up of 15 amino acids. The V and J ends lost 6 bases and 0 bases respectively, with 9 bases between them. Germline values: CDR1 KGHSH, CDR2 LQKENI. DNA for the CDR3: TGTGCCAGCTCTTTACAGAGCTCCTATAATTCACCCCTCCACTTT. It yields the protein CASSLQSSYNSPLHF.

V and J are TRBV7-2 and TRBJ1-5; no reliable D call. The CDR3 is 15 residues long. The V gene lost 2 bases and the J gene lost 4 bases, with 12 bases spanning the gap. Per germline, CDR1 SGHTA and CDR2 FQGNSA. CDR3 loop: CASSLISSINQPQHF. CDR3 nucleotide sequence: TGTGCCAGCAGCTTAATCTCGTCCATAAATCAGCCCCAGCATTTT.

The chain has TRBV2 and TRBJ2-7; 9 bases are a match to TRBD1. CDR1 is SNHLY and CDR2 is FYNNEI in the germline V gene. The J segment lost 6 bases and the V segment lost 6 bases, leaving 12 bases of the junction unmatched. The CDR3 runs to 15 residues. The DNA for the CDR3 is TGTGCCAGCAGGTTATCCGGGACAGGGAAGGGCGAGCAGTACTTC. Translating it yields CASRLSGTGKGEQYF.

Details on this clone: Other DNA sequences in this specimen translate into the identical CDR3. The chain couples TRBV5-6 to TRBJ2-7; D is unresolved. The germline CDR1 and CDR2 sequences are SGHDT and YYEEEE. The CDR3 runs 11 residues. The V end lost 3 bases, the J end lost 4 bases, and 5 bases lay between the germline ends. For the CDR3, the DNA is TGTGCCAGCAGCTCAGGATACGAGCAGTACTTC. Amino acids: CASSSGYEQYF.

V gene TRBV11-2 combines with J gene TRBJ2-5; D may match TRBD1 or TRBD2 (6 bases each). The germline V gene has CDR1 SGHAT and CDR2 FQNNGV. The CDR3 has 14 residues. V lost 2 bases and J 3 bases, leaving 10 bases between the germline ends. CDR3 sequence reads: CASSLRGREETQYF. CDR3 in DNA: TGTGCCAGCAGCTTACGGGGGCGGGAAGAGACCCAGTACTTC.

Only one count was recorded for this clone. CDR3 amino acids: CASSTTQQGKTQYF. CDR3 nucleotides: TGTGCCAGTAGTACCACCCAACAGGGCAAGACCCAGTACTTC. The chain combines TRBV19 with TRBJ2-5, with D perhaps matching TRBD1 (6 bases). CDR3 length: 14 residues. Germline CDR1 reads LNHDA; CDR2 reads SQIVND (reference sequence). V was cut by 4 bases and J by 6 bases, with 15 bases left in between.

A few counts support this clone. The V gene is TRBV14, the J gene TRBJ1-5, with D unresolved. The CDR3 length is 13 residues. V was trimmed by 2 bases and J by 7 bases, leaving 9 bases between them. Germline CDR1 SGHDN, CDR2 FVKESK. In DNA, the CDR3 is TGTGCCAGCAGCCAAACTGGGAGGCAGCCCCAGCATTTT. It specifies CASSQTGRQPQHF.

The genes are TRBV5-4 and TRBJ2-7; possible D gene TRBD2, 5 bases. Germline V lookup: CDR1 SGHNT, CDR2 YYREEE (reference sequence). The CDR3 runs 13 residues. The V gene lost 0 bases and the J gene lost 7 bases, with 11 bases spanning the gap. CDR3 sequence reads: CASSLGSRGEQYF. In DNA, the CDR3 is TGTGCCAGCAGCTTGGGCAGCCGAGGGGAGCAGTACTTC.

A word on this clone: Within the sample, other DNA sequences also encode this same CDR3. The chain couples TRBV5-1 to TRBJ2-7, with 8 positions matching TRBD1. From germline, CDR1 is SGHRS and CDR2 YFSETQ. The J segment lost 1 base and the V segment lost 2 bases, leaving 2 bases of the junction unmatched. CDR3 size: 14 residues. DNA for the CDR3: TGCGCCAGCAGCTTCGGACAGGGTTCCTACGAGCAGTACTTC. It yields the protein CASSFGQGSYEQYF.